What follows describes a single T cell receptor (beta chain). Its antigen remains undetermined. Per-nucleotide qualities are absent, and no much larger clonotype sits a single base away. CD8 naive samples were obtained by positive selection for CCR7 among CD45RO-negative cells, yielding a CD45RA+CCR7+ population from which TemRA cells were excluded. The donors were healthy, HIV-negative adults who had no recently reported acute infections or vaccinations. Every donor was a Caucasian adult living in Nashville, Tennessee, USA. After blood collection by leukapheresis, PBMCs were isolated using Ficoll-Histopaque density gradient centrifugation and then cryopreserved in the vapor phase of liquid nitrogen. Analytical flow cytometry was used to check the purity and quantity of every magnetically sorted T cell population. Genomic DNA was isolated from each sorted fraction and quantified by UV absorbance on a Nanodrop 2000c.

The data were obtained in a study of shared clonotypes between healthy human individuals (TCRdb year 2020). Regarding the complete study: A couple of women and three men aged 18 to 49 years were included in the cohort. For each donor, CD4 naive and CD4 memory were each run on three plates, CD8 naive on two plates, and CD8 memory on one plate. Blood TCR repertoires of four to six healthy adults were deeply sequenced to estimate repertoire size and the extent of clonotype sharing between individuals. To increase sequencing depth and limit assay-specific biases, different laboratories used diverse techniques to prepare libraries and sequence TCR repertoires. Leukapheresis yielded between about 0.94 and 10 billion PBMCs per donor. The full study reports these points: Clonotypes shared by all four sorted-subset donors showed higher generation probabilities than non-shared clonotypes. Based on pairwise subsampling, the degree of clonotype sharing among donors was expected to be affected by sequencing depth. The genetic and exposure-history diversity represented was limited by the small number of donors. Only blood was sampled, and tissue TCR repertoires likely differ from those in blood. Naive subsets generally had larger estimated clonotype richness than memory subsets did. When a handful of donors were compared, the shared fraction of clonotypes was about 5.5% for naive CD4, 3.5% to 4% for naive CD8, roughly 2.5% for memory CD4, and less than 0.5% for memory CD8. Rarefaction of sorted-subset datasets indicated incomplete sequencing despite the large sequencing depth.

Reading from cysteine to phenylalanine, the CDR3 counts 11 amino acids. Left in the record is the CDR3 DNA by itself, 33 bases read in frame from the first base. The germline V gene (reference sequence) provides CDR1 SGHNT and CDR2 YYREEE. The V end loses 6 bases and the J end loses 0 bases, and a stretch of 4 bases separates them. Using the deep immunoSEQ assay, TCR CDR3 regions were amplified from genomic DNA by multiplex PCR. For each cell subset, the extracted genomic DNA was distributed evenly across all wells of several immunoSEQ 96-well plates, and each plate served as one replicate. For sorted subsets, about 220 ng of genomic DNA, equivalent to about 30,000 T cell genomes, went into each replicate PCR. Purified libraries were measured with a Qubit 3.0 fluorometer, size-checked on a Bioanalyzer 2100, and measured again with the KAPA Library Quantification kit. Every immunoSEQ 96-well plate was sequenced on a dedicated single-read 150-cycle Illumina NextSeq 550 flow cell. As for the original processing: The immunoSEQ output contained only junctional sequences without quality scores, so filtering could not match that applied to full-length reads. Sequences were annotated with PyIR, a Python wrapper for IgBLAST v1.9, using IMGT germline references to assign V/J genes and CDR3. Reads were filtered out if the reads had weak V/J assignments (E-value above 1e-6), no CDR3, stop codons, out-of-frame junctions, or ambiguous translated residues. A V3J clonotype was defined by an identical inferred V gene, J gene, and CDR3 amino acid sequence. Percentage overlap between repertoires was calculated by dividing the number of shared unique clonotypes by the size of the smaller repertoire. Richness of each repertoire was evaluated using RTK rarefaction, the Chao1 estimator, and Recon v2.1 estimates of unobserved clonotypes. For all TCRbeta clonotypes obtained by the gDNA method from a few donors, generation probabilities were computed with OLGA. Entries here come from immuneACCESS through TCRdb and include only in-frame sequences with V and J called. Some clones fail to appear in such tables; in the studies checked, an unresolved V gene covers under half of the shortfall, and the cause of the remainder is unknown. V and J calls and clone size come straight from that table; D and trimming were deduced from the DNA. Present in this sample are 1.5 million to 2.5 million clones, over 85% of which were seen just once. The ten largest make up around 1% of the sample.

The chain is assembled from TRBV5-4 and TRBJ2-7; no D gene can be assigned with confidence. The source of this sequence is a young man in good health. The material sequenced was naive CD8+ T cells sorted from blood. Taken with the paper, the label for cell subset or site translates to: CD45RA+CCR7+. The DNA sequence is given as TGTGCCAGCACCAACTCCTACGAGCAGTACTTC. The resulting protein is CASTNSYEQYF.